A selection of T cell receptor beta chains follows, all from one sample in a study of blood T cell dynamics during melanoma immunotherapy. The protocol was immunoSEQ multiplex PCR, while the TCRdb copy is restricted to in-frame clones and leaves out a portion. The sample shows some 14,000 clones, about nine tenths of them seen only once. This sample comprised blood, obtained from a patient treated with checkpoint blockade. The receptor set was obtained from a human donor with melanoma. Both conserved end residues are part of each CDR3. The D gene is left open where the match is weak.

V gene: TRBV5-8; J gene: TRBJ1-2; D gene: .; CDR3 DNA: TGTGCCAGCAGCTTGGGTGGGGACACGAATGGCTACACCTTC; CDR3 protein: CASSLGGDTNGYTF
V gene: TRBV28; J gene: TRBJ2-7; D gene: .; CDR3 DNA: TGTGCCAGCACCCCTATATTAGCGTTCTACGAGCAGTACTTC; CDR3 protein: CASTPILAFYEQYF
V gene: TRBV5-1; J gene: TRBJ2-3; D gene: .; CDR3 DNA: TGCGCCAGCAGCCTGAACCGGGACACAGATACGCAGTATTTT; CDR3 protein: CASSLNRDTDTQYF
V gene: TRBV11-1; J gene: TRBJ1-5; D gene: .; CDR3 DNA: TGTGCCAGCAGCTTAGGGGGCAGGGCAAATCAGCCCCAGCATTTT; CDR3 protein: CASSLGGRANQPQHF
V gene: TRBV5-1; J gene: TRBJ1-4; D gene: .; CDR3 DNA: TGCGCCAGCAGCTCGGGCAGGGGTTTAACTAATGAAAAACTGTTTTTT; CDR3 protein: CASSSGRGLTNEKLFF
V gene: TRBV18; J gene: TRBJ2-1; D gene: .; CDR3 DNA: TGTGCCAGCTCACCGTTGGACGTAGGCAATGAGCAGTTCTTC; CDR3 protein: CASSPLDVGNEQFF
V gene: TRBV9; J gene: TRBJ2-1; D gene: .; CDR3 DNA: TGTGCCAGCAGCGTAGATTTATACAATGAGCAGTTCTTC; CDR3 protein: CASSVDLYNEQFF
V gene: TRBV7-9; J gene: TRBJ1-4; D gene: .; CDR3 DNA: TGTGCCAGCAGCCCGGGACACACAACTAATGAAAAACTGTTTTTT; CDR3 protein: CASSPGHTTNEKLFF
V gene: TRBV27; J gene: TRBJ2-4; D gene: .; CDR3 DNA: TGTGCCAGCAGTGAGTTTGGAAACCTCTACTTC; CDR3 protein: CASSEFGNLYF
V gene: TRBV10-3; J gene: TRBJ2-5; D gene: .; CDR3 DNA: TGTGCCATCAGCTATGACAGAGCCCAAGAGACCCAGTACTTC; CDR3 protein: CAISYDRAQETQYF
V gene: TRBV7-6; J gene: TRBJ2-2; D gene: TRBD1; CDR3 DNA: TGTGCCAGCAGCTCGACCTCCGGGACAGTGAACACCGGGGAGCTGTTTTTT; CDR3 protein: CASSSTSGTVNTGELFF
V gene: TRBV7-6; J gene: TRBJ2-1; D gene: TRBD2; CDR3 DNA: TGTGCCAGCAGCTTAGGACTAGCGGGCGTCAATGAGCAGTTCTTC; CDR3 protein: CASSLGLAGVNEQFF
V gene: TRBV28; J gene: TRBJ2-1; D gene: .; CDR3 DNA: TGTGCCAGCAGTTTCTCTCGACACCCCAATGAGCAGTTCTTC; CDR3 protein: CASSFSRHPNEQFF